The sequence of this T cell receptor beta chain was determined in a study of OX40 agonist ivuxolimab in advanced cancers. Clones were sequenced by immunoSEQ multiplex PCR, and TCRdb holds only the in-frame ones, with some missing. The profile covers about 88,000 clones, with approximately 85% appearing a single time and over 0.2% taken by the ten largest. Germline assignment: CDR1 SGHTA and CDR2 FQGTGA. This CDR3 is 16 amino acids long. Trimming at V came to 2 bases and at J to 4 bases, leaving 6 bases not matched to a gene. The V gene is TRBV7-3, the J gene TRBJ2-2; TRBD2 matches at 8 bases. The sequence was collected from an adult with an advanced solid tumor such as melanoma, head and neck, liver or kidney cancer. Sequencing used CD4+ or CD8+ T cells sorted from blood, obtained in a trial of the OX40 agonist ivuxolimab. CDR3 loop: CASSLGIAGPTGELFF. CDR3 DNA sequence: TGTGCCAGCAGCTTAGGGATAGCGGGGCCCACCGGGGAGCTGTTTTTT.